Included here is one TCR beta chain sequence, with context. The antigen this receptor binds is unknown. The sample holds no much larger clone one base away, and base qualities are not on file. The CDR3 runs 13 amino acids, cysteine and phenylalanine included. The retained sequence is limited to the CDR3, 39 bases, with the frame set at the first base. V and J lose 5 bases and 4 bases, and a span of 9 bases separates them. The CDR1 and CDR2 encoded by the germline V gene are SGHVS and FNYEAQ. This record comes from a study of CD8 T cells in Susac syndrome (dated by TCRdb to the late 2010s). Regarding the research as a whole: Whether CD8+ T cell activation and differentiation in Susac syndrome was antigen driven was tested using repertoire sequencing. The clonality of the CD8+ T cell repertoire was compared across approximately 11 healthy donors, some 14 Susac syndrome patients and around 15 multiple sclerosis patients. The research as a whole found: The number of individuals in the TCR sequencing and HLA analysis was recognized as being relatively small.

RNA was extracted using the RNeasy kit, and about 0.5 to 1 microgram was reverse transcribed with random hexamers. The immunoSEQ multiplex PCR assay, which covers 54 Vbeta and 13 Jbeta segments, was used to amplify TCR beta CDR3 regions. Bias from PCR amplification was corrected by using a synthetic template baseline for primer optimization and for computational correction. Under the source paper's analysis protocol: Reads were annotated to V, D and J genes according to IMGT and were analyzed with immunoSEQ Analyzer, with only productive sequences retained. Clonality was calculated as one minus the Shannon entropy normalized by log2 of the number of productive unique sequences. For each patient and control, public and private clones were evaluated among the 100 most prevalent clones. Clones were defined as Susac-specific if absent from the healthy and MS cohorts, from over a thousand published viral clones and from other ImmuneACCESS disease sequences. Clones were called with MiXCR by TCRdb after fastp trimmed the public reads at Q25, and only in-frame beta chains were retained. Rows matching on CDR3 protein sequence are summarized as one entry with the most common DNA and genes. TCRdb assigned the V and J calls; the authors' analysis was not used. The sample table shows about 300,000 distinct CDR3 sequences, and approximately 85% are seen once. The ten most abundant clones make up about 0.22% of the sample.

Peripheral blood CD8+ and CD4+ T cells from healthy donors, Susac syndrome patients and multiple sclerosis patients were profiled using high-throughput TCR beta sequencing. The multiple sclerosis controls were treatment-naive patients who had stable or active relapsing-remitting disease and met the revised McDonald criteria. Bulk CD8+ and CD4+ T cells were purified by magnetic negative isolation, whereas CD8+ TEMRA cells were enriched by FACS. Blood was collected in EDTA tubes and processed within 24 hours, with PBMCs isolated through density gradient centrifugation. PBMCs intended for TCR sequencing were cryopreserved in liquid nitrogen and were subsequently thawed in a 37 degrees C water bath. Purity of sorted or isolated CD4+, CD8+ and CD8+ TEMRA cells was at least 90%.

The V gene is TRBV7-6 and the J gene is TRBJ2-1, with no confidently assigned D gene. The receptor was derived from a human donor with multiple sclerosis. Sequences were obtained from CD8+ T cells from PBMCs. The nucleotides are TGTGCCAGCAGCCCCGCCTTGTACAATGAGCAGTTCTTC. It is translated as CASSPALYNEQFF. Outside the CDR3, residues come from the reference TRBV7-6 and TRBJ2-1 proteins, so the full variable domain is: GAGVSQSPRYKVTKRGQDVALRCDPISGHVSLYWYRQALGQGPEFLTYFNYEAQQDKSGLPNDRFSAERPEGSISTLTIQRTEQRDSAMYRCASSPALYNEQFFGPGTRLTVL.